This section outlines one TCR beta chain sequence together with its context. Libraries were prepared by immunoSEQ multiplex PCR; TCRdb keeps only in-frame clonotypes and omits some of them. In the table there are over 100,000 clones, roughly 89% of which are singletons. This entry comes from a study of cytomegalovirus exposure and HLA in healthy donors. The CDR3 contains 13 residues. Losses at the gene ends were 4 bases for V and 2 bases for J; bases not matched to a gene: 2. Germline V CDR1 and CDR2: SGHRS, YFSETQ. The material sequenced was PBMCs. The rearrangement uses TRBV5-1 and TRBJ1-2, with TRBD1 matching over 7 bases. This receptor was obtained from a woman between 18 and 29 years old in good health and CMV-seronegative. The CDR3 protein is CASSGGQNYGYTF. The CDR3 DNA reads as TGCGCCAGCAGCGGGGGACAGAACTATGGCTACACCTTC. Complete variable domain (other parts from reference TRBV5-1 and TRBJ1-2): KAGVTQTPRYLIKTRGQQVTLSCSPISGHRSVSWYQQTPGQGLQFLFEYFSETQRNKGNFPGRFSGRQFSNSRSEMNVSTLELGDSALYLCASSGGQNYGYTFGSGTRLTVV.